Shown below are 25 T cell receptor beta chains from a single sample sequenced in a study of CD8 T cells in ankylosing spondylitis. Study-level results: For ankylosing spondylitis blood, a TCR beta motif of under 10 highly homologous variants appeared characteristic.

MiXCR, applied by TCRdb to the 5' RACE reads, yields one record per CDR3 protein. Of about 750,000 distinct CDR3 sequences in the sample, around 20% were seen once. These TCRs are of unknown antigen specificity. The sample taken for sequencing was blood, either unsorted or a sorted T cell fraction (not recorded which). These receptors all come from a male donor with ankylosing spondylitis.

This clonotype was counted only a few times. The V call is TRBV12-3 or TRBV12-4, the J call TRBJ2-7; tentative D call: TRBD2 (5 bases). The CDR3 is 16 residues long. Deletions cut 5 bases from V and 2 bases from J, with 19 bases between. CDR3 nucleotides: TGTGCCAGCAGTGGAAGAGGGTCCTCCCTAACCTACGAGCAGTACTTC. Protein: CASSGRGSSLTYEQYF.

CDR3 region: CASSQEGGLRFF. For the CDR3, the DNA is TGCGCCAGCAGCCAAGAGGGGGGGTTGCGGTTCTTC. The rearrangement uses TRBV4-3 and TRBJ2-1; 7 bases agree with TRBD2. Germline V gene lookup returns CDR1 LGHNA and CDR2 YSLEER. Germline trimming cut 0 bases from V and 15 bases from J; bases unmatched to any gene: 5. This CDR3 has 12 residues.

The CDR3 DNA reads as TGCAGTGCTAGAGATATGACTAGCGGGGAGGGCGGGGAGCTGTTTTTT. Protein product: CSARDMTSGEGGELFF. This chain connects TRBV20-1 to TRBJ2-2; 11 bases map to TRBD2. J was trimmed by 7 bases and V by 0 bases; bases with no gene match: 7. Germline CDR1 DFQATT, CDR2 SNEGSKA (reference sequence). CDR3 size: 16 residues.

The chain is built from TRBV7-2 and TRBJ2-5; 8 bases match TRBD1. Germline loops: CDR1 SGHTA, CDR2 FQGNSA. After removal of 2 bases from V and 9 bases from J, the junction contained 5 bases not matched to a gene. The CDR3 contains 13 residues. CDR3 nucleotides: TGTGCCAGCAGCTTACAGGGGGCCCGGGCCCAGTACTTC. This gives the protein CASSLQGARAQYF.

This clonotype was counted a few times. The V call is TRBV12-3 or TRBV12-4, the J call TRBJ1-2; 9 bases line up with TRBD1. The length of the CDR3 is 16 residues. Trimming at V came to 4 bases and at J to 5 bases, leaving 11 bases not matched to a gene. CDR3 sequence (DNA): TGTGCCAGCAGTTCCGGGACAGGGTTCGTTATGTATGGCTACACCTTC. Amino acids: CASSSGTGFVMYGYTF.

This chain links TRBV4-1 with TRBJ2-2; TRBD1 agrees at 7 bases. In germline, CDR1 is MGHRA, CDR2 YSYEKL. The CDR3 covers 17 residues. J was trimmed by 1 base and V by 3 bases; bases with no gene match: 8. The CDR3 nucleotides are TGCGCCAGCAGCCATACCGGGACAGTGGAGAACACCGGGGAGCTGTTTTTT. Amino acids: CASSHTGTVENTGELFF.

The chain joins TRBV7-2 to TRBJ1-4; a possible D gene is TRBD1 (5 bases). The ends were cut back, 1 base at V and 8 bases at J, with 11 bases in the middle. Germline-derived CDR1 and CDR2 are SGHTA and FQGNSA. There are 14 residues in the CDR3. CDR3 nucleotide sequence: TGTGCCAGCAGCTTAGGTGGCAGGGAGGAAAAACTGTTTTTT. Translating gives CASSLGGREEKLFF.

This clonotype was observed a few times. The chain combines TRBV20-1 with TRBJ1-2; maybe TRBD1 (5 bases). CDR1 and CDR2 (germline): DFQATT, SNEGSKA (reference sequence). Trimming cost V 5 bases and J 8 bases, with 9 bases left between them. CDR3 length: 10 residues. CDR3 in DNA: TGCAGTGCTTGGGACGCGGGCTACACCTTC. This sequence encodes CSAWDAGYTF.

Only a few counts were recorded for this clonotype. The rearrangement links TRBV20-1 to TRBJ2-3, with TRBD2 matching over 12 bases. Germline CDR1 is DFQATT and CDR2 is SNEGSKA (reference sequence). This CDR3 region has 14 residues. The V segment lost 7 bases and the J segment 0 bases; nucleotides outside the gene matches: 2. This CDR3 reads CSGGLAGSTDTQYF. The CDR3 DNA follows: TGCAGTGGGGGACTAGCGGGTAGCACAGATACGCAGTATTTT.

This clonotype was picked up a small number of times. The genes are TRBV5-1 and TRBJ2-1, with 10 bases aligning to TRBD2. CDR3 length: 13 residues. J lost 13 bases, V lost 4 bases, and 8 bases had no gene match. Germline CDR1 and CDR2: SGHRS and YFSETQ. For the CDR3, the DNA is TGCGCCAGCAGCCTAGCGGGAGTTCCCCCCCAGTTCTTC. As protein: CASSLAGVPPQFF.

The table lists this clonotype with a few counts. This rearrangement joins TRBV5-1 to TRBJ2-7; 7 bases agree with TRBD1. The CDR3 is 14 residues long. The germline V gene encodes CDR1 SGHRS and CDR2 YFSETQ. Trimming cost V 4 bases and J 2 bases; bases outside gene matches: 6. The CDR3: CASSMGQSTYEQYF. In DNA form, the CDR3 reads TGCGCCAGCAGCATGGGACAGAGTACCTACGAGCAGTACTTC.

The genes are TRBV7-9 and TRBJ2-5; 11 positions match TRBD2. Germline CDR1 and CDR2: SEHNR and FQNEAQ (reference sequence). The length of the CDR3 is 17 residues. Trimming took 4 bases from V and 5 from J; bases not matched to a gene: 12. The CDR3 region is CASSSTSGGLRGETQYF. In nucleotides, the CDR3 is TGTGCCAGCAGCTCAACTAGCGGGGGACTAAGGGGGGAGACCCAGTACTTC.

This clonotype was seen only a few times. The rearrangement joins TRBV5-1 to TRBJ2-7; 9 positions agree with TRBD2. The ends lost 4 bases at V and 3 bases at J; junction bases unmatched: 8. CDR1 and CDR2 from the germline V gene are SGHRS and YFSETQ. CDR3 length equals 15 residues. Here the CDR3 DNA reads TGCGCCAGCAGCCCGTGGGTAGCGGGGGACTACGAGCAGTACTTC. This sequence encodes CASSPWVAGDYEQYF.

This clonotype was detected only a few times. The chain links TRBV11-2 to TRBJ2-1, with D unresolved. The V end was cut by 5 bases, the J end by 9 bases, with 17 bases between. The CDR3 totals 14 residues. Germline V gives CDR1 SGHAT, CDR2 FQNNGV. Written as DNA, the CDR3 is TGTGCCAGCAGCCCACATGGAAGCCTTGGTGAGCAGTTCTTC. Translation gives CASSPHGSLGEQFF.

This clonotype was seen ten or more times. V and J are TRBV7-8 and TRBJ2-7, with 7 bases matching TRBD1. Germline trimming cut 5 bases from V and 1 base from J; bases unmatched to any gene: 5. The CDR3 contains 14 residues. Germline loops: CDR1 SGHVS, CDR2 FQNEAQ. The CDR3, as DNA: TGTGCCAGCAGCCCTACAGGGGCGTCCTACGAGCAGTACTTC. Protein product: CASSPTGASYEQYF.

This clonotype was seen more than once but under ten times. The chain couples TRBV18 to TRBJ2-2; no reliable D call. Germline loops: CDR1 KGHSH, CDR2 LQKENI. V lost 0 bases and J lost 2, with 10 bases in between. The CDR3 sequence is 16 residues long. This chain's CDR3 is CASSPPGQFNTGELFF. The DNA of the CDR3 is TGTGCCAGCTCACCACCTGGGCAGTTTAACACCGGGGAGCTGTTTTTT.

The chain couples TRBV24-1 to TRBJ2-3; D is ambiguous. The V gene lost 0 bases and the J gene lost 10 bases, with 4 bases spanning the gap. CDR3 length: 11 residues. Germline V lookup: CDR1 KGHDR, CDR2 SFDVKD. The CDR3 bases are TGTGCCACCAGTGATTTGGTGGCGCAGTATTTT. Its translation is CATSDLVAQYF.

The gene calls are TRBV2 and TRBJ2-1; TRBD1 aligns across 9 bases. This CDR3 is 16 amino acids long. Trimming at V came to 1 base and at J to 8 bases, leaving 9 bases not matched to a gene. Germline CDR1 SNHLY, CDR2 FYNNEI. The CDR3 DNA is TGTGCCAGCAGTGAAGTGGGGACAGGGCTTATAGATGAGCAGTTCTTC. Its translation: CASSEVGTGLIDEQFF. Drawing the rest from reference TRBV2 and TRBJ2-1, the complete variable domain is EPEVTQTPSHQVTQMGQEVILRCVPISNHLYFYWYRQILGQKVEFLVSFYNNEISEKSEIFDDQFSVERPDGSNFTLKIRSTKLEDSAMYFCASSEVGTGLIDEQFFGPGTRLTVL.

This CDR3 reads CASSPSDFSRAGLGTSYEQYF. The CDR3 DNA reads TGTGCCAGCAGTCCTTCCGACTTCTCGAGGGCGGGATTGGGGACCTCCTACGAGCAGTACTTC. The V gene is TRBV28, the J gene TRBJ2-7; weak D call: TRBD2 (6 bases). Germline V CDR1 and CDR2: MDHEN, SYDVKM. V was shortened by 5 bases and J by 0 bases, with 32 bases between the two germline ends. The CDR3 spans 21 residues.

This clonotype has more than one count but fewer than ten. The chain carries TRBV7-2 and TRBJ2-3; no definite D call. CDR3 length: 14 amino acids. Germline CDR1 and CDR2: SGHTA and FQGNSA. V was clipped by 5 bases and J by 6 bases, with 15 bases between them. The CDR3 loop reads CASSPTVGYDTQYF. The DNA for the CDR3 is TGTGCCAGCAGCCCGACGGTAGGGTACGATACGCAGTATTTT.

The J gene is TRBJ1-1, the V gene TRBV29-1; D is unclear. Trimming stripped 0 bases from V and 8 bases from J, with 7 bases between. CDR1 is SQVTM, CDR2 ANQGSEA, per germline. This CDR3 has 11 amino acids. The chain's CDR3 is CSVEDSGEAFF. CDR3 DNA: TGCAGCGTTGAAGATTCGGGAGAAGCTTTCTTT.

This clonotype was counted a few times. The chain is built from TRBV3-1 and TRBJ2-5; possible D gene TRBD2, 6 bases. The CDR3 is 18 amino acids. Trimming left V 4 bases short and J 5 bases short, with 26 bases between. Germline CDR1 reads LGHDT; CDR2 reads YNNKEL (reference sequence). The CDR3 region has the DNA TGTGCCAGCAGCCCCGTGTTTGTAGCGGACATAATAGGGGAGACCCAGTACTTC. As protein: CASSPVFVADIIGETQYF.

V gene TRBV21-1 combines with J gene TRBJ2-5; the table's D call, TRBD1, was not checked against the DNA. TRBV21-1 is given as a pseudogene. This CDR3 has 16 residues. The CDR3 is CASSKGGQGPQETQYF. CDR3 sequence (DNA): TGTGCCAGCAGCAAAGGGGGACAGGGCCCCCAAGAGACCCAGTACTTC.

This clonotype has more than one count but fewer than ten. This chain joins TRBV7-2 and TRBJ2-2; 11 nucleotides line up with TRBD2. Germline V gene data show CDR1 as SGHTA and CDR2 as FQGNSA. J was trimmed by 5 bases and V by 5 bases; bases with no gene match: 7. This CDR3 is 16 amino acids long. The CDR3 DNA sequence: TGTGCCAGCAGCCCGCCGGGACTAGCGGTAACCGGGGAGCTGTTTTTT. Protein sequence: CASSPPGLAVTGELFF.

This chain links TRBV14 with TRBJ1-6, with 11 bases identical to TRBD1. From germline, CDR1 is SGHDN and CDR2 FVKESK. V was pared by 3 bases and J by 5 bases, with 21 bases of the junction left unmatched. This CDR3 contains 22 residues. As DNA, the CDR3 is TGTGCCAGCAGCCAGGCGGACAGGGGGCCGCCAGACTTATTAGAGAATAATTCACCCCTCCACTTT. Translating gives CASSQADRGPPDLLENNSPLHF.